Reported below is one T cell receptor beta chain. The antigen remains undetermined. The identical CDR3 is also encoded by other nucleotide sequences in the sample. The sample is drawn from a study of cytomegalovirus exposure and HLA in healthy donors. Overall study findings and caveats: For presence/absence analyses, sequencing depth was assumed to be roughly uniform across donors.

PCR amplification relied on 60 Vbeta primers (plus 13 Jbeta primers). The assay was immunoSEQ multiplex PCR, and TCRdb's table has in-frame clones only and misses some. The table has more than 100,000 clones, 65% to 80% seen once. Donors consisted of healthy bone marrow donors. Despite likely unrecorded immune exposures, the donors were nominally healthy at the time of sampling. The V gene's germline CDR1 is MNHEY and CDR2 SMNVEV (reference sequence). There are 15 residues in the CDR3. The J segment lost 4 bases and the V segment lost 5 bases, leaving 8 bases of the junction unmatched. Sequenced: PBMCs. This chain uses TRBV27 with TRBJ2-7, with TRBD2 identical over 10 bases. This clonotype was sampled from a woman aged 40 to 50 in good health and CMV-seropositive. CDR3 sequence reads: CASSPRAGGPYEQYF. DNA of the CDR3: TGTGCCAGCAGTCCCCGAGCGGGGGGGCCTTACGAGCAGTACTTC.